This T cell receptor (beta chain) is from a study of T cell repertoires in cytomegalovirus infection. Overall study context: Both CMV infection and a matching HLA type were indicated by public TCR beta signatures.

The CDR3 runs 14 residues. The V end was cut by 4 bases, the J end by 6 bases, with 13 bases between. Germline V gene sequence: CDR1 SGHKS, CDR2 YYEKEE (reference sequence). One entry per CDR3 protein, called by TCRdb with MiXCR from the reads. Of about 740,000 distinct CDR3 sequences listed, 35% to 45% were seen once; the top ten hold under 3%. The sequence was collected from a human donor in good health (CMV status not recorded). Some clones in this sample may be carry-over from other donors' samples. Sequences were obtained from PBMCs. V usage is TRBV5-5 and J usage is TRBJ2-2; D not certain. The CDR3 DNA sequence: TGTGCCAGCAGCCCGAAGATTGCCCCCGGGGAGCTGTTTTTT. This sequence encodes CASSPKIAPGELFF. The full variable domain, completed using reference TRBV5-5 and TRBJ2-2, is DAGVTQSPTHLIKTRGQQVTLRCSPISGHKSVSWYQQVLGQGPQFIFQYYEKEERGRGNFPDRFSARQFPNYSSELNVNALLLGDSALYLCASSPKIAPGELFFGEGSRLTVL.